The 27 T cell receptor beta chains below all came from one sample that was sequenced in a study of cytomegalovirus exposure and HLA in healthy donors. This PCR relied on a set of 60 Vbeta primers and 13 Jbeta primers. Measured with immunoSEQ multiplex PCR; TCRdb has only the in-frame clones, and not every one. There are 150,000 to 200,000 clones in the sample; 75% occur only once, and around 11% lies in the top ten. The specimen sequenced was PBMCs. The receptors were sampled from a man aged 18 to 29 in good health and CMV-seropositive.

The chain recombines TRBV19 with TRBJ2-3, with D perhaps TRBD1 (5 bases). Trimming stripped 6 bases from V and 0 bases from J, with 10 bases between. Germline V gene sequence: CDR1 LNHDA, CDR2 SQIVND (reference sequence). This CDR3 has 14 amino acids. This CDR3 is CASSQTVSTDTQYF. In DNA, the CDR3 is TGTGCCAGTAGCCAGACAGTTAGCACAGATACGCAGTATTTT.

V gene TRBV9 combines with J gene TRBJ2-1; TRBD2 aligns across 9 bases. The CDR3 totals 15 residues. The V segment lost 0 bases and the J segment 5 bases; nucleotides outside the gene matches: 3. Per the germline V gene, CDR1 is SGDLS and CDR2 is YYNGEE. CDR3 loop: CASSVVPSGNNEQFF. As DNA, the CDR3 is TGTGCCAGCAGCGTAGTCCCTAGCGGGAACAATGAGCAGTTCTTC.

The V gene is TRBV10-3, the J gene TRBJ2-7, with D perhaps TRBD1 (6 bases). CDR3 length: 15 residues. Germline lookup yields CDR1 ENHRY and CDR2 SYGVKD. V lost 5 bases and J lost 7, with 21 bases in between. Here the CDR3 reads CAISSRDTHVGEQYF. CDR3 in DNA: TGTGCCATCAGTTCCCGGGACACCCACGTCGGGGAGCAGTACTTC.

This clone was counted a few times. In DNA, the CDR3 is TGTGCCAGCAGCGTGAGGACAATCGGGGAGCTGTTTTTT. Its protein product is CASSVRTIGELFF. The J gene is TRBJ2-2, the V gene TRBV7-9; D might be TRBD1 (5 bases). The CDR3 consists of 13 residues. Germline loops: CDR1 SEHNR, CDR2 FQNEAQ (reference sequence). The V gene lost 5 bases and the J gene lost 7 bases, with 11 bases spanning the gap.

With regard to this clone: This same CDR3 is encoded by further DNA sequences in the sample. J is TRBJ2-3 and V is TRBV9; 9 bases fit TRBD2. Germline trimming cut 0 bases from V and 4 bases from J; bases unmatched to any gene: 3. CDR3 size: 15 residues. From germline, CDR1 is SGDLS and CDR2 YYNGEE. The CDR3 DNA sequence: TGTGCCAGCAGCGTAGAGGCGGGAGGGCCAGATACGCAGTATTTT. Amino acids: CASSVEAGGPDTQYF.

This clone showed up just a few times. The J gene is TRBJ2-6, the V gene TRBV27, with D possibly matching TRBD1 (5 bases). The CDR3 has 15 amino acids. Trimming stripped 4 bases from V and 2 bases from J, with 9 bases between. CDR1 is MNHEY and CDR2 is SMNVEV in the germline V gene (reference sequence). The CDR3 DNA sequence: TGTGCCAGCAGTTCAAGGGGCGCTGGGGCCAACGTCCTGACTTTC. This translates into CASSSRGAGANVLTF. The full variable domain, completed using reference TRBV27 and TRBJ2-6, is EAQVTQNPRYLITVTGKKLTVTCSQNMNHEYMSWYRQDPGLGLRQIYYSMNVEVTDKGDVPEGYKVSRKEKRNFPLILESPSPNQTSLYFCASSSRGAGANVLTFGAGSRLTVL.

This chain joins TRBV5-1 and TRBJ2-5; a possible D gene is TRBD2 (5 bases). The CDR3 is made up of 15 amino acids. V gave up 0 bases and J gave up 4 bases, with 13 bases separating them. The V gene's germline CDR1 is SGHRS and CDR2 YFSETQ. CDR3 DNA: TGCGCCAGCAGCTTGGCCGGTGGGAGCGGAGAGACCCAGTACTTC. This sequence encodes CASSLAGGSGETQYF.

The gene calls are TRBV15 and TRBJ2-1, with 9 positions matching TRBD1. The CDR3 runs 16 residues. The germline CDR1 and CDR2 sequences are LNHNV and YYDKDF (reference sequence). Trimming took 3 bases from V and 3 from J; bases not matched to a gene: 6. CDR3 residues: CATSSEPGQGYNEQFF. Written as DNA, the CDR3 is TGTGCCACCAGCAGCGAGCCGGGACAGGGCTACAATGAGCAGTTCTTC.

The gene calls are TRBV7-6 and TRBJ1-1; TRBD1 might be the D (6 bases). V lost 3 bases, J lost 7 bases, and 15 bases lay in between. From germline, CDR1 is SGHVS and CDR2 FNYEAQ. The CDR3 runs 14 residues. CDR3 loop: CASSFRRTRGEAFF. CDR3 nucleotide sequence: TGTGCCAGCAGCTTCCGACGAACCAGGGGTGAAGCTTTCTTT.

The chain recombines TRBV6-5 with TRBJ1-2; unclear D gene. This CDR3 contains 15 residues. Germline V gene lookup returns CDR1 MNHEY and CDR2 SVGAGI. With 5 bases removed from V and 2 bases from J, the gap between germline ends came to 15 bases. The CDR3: CASSASTEANYGYTF. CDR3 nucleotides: TGTGCCAGCAGTGCTTCCACAGAAGCCAACTATGGCTACACCTTC.

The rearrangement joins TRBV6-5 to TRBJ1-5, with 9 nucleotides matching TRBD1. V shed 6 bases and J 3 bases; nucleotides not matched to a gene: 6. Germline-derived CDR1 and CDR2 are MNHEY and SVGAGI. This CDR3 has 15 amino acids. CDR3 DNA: TGTGCCAGCAGCCCGGGACAGGGAACCAATCAGCCCCAGCATTTT. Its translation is CASSPGQGTNQPQHF.

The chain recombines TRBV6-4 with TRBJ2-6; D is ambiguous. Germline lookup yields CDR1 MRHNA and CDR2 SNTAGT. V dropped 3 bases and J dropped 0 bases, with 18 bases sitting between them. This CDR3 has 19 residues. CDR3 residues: CASSESGQVFPSGANVLTF. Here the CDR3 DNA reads TGTGCCAGCAGTGAAAGTGGTCAGGTATTTCCCTCTGGGGCCAACGTCCTGACTTTC.

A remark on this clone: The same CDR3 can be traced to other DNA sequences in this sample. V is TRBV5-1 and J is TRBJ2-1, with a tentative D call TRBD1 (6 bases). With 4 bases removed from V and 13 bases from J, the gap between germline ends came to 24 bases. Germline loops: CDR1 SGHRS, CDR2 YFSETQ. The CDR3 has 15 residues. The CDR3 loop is CASSPGGASQQVQFF. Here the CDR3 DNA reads TGCGCCAGCAGCCCTGGGGGCGCCTCCCAACAAGTCCAGTTCTTC.

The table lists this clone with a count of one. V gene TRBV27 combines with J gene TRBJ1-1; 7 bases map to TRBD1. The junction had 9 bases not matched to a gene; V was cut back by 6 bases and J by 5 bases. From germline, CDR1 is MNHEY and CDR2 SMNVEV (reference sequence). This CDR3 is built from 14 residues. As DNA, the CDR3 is TGTGCCAGCAGGTCGGGACAGCTCCGAACTGAAGCTTTCTTT. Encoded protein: CASRSGQLRTEAFF.

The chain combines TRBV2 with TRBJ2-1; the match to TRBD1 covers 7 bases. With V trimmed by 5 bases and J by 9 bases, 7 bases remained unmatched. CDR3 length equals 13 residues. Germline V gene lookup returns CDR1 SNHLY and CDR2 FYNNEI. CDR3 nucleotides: TGTGCCAGCAGTTCCGACAGGGACGGTGAGCAGTTCTTC. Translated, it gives CASSSDRDGEQFF. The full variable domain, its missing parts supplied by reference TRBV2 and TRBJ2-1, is EPEVTQTPSHQVTQMGQEVILRCVPISNHLYFYWYRQILGQKVEFLVSFYNNEISEKSEIFDDQFSVERPDGSNFTLKIRSTKLEDSAMYFCASSSDRDGEQFFGPGTRLTVL.

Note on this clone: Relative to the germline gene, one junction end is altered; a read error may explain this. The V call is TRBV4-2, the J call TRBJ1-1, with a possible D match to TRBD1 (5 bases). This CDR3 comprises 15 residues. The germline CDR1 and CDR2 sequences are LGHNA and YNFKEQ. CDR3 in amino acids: CSSSQLQGGRTEAFF. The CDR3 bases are TGTTCCAGCAGCCAACTCCAGGGAGGGAGAACTGAAGCTTTCTTT.

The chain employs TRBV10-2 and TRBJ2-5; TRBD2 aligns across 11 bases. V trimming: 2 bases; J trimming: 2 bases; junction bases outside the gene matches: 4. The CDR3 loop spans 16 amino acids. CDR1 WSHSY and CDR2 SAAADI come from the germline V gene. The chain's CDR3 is CASSEPGTSGQETQYF. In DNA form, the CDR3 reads TGCGCCAGCAGTGAGCCAGGGACTAGCGGTCAAGAGACCCAGTACTTC.

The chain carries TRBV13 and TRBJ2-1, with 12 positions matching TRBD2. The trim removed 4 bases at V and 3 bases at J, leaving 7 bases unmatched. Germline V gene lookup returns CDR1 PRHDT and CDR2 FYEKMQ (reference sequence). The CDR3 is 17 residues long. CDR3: CASSSRTSGTNYNEQFF. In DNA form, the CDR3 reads TGTGCCAGCAGCTCCCGGACTAGCGGGACTAACTACAATGAGCAGTTCTTC.

The CDR3 reads CASSEGAAGGYEQYF. DNA for the CDR3: TGTGCCAGCAGTGAAGGAGCCGCCGGGGGCTACGAGCAGTACTTC. This chain connects TRBV6-1 to TRBJ2-7; maybe TRBD2 (6 bases). With 1 base removed from V and 3 bases from J, the gap between germline ends came to 13 bases. This CDR3 spans 15 amino acids. Germline V CDR1 and CDR2: MNHNS, SASEGT.

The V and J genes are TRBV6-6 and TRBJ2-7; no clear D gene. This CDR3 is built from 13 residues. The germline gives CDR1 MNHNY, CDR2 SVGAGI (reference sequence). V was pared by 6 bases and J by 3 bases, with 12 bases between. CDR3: CASSPGYGYEQYF. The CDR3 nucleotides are TGTGCCAGCAGCCCCGGTTACGGCTACGAGCAGTACTTC.

The CDR3 spells CASSLGENTEAFF. The CDR3 nucleotides read TGTGCCAGCAGCTTAGGAGAGAACACTGAAGCTTTCTTT. The V and J genes are TRBV11-2 and TRBJ1-1; D is unresolved. The CDR3 spans 13 residues. The germline V gene encodes CDR1 SGHAT and CDR2 FQNNGV. The ends were cut back, 1 base at V and 1 base at J, with 4 bases in the middle.

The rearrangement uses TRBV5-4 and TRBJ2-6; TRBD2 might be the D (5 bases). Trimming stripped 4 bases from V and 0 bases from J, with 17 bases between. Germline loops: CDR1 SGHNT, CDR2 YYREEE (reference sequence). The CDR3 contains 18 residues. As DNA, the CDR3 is TGTGCCAGCAGCCGTAGGTTAGGACGGGGCTCTGGGGCCAACGTCCTGACTTTC. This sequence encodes CASSRRLGRGSGANVLTF.

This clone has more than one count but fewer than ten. CDR3: CASSVGQPYEQYF. For the CDR3, the DNA is TGTGCCAGCAGCGTCGGACAGCCCTACGAGCAGTACTTC. The rearrangement uses TRBV7-3 and TRBJ2-7, with TRBD1 as a possible D gene (6 bases). This CDR3 spans 13 amino acids. The germline V and J ends were trimmed by 5 bases and 2 bases, with 10 bases remaining between them. Germline V gives CDR1 SGHTA, CDR2 FQGTGA. Based on the CDR3 plus reference TRBV7-3 and TRBJ2-7, the full variable domain is GAGVSQTPSNKVTEKGKYVELRCDPISGHTALYWYRQSLGQGPEFLIYFQGTGAADDSGLPNDRFFAVRPEGSVSTLKIQRTERGDSAVYLCASSVGQPYEQYFGPGTRLTVT.

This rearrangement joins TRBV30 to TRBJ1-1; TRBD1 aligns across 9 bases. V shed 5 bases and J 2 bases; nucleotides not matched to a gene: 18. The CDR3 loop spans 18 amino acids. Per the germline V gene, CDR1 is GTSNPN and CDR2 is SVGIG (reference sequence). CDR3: CAWGPGTGLPKLNTEAFF. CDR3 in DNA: TGTGCCTGGGGTCCCGGGACAGGGTTGCCGAAACTTAACACTGAAGCTTTCTTT. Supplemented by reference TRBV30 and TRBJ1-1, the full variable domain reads SQTIHQWPATLVQPVGSPLSLECTVEGTSNPNLYWYRQAAGRGLQLLFYSVGIGQISSEVPQNLSASRPQDRQFILSSKKLLLSDSGFYLCAWGPGTGLPKLNTEAFFGQGTRLTVV.

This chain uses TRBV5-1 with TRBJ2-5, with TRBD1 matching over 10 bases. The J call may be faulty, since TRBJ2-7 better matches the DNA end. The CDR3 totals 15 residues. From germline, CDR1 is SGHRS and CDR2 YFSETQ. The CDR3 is CASSRTGGTSYEQYF. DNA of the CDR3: TGCGCCAGCAGCAGGACAGGGGGAACCTCCTACGAGCAGTACTTC.

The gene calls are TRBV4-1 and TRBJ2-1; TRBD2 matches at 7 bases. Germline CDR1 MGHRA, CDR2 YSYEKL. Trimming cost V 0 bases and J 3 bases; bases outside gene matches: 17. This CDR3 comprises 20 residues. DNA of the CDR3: TGCGCCAGCAGCCAAGATGTATTCCTTGTGGGCGGGAGTATCTACAATGAGCAGTTCTTC. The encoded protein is CASSQDVFLVGGSIYNEQFF.

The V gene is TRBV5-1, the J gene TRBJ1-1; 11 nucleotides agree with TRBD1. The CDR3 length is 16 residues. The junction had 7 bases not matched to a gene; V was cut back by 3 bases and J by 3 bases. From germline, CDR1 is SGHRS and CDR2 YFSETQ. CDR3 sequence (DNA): TGCGCCAGCAGCTCTCGGGACAGGGGGTTTGACACTGAAGCTTTCTTT. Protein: CASSSRDRGFDTEAFF.